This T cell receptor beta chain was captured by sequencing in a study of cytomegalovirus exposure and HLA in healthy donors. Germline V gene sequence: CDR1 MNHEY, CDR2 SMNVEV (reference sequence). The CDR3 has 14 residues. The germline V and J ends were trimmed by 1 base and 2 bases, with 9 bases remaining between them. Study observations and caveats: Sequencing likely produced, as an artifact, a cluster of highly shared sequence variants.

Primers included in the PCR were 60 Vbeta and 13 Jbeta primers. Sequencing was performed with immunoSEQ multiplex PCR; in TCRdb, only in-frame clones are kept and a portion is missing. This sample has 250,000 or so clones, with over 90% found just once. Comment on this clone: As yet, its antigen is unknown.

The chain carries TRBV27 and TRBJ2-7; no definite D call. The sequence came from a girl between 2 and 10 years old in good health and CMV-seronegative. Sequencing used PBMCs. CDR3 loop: CASSLFSSPYEQYF. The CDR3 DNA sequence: TGTGCCAGCAGTTTATTTTCGTCCCCCTACGAGCAGTACTTC.